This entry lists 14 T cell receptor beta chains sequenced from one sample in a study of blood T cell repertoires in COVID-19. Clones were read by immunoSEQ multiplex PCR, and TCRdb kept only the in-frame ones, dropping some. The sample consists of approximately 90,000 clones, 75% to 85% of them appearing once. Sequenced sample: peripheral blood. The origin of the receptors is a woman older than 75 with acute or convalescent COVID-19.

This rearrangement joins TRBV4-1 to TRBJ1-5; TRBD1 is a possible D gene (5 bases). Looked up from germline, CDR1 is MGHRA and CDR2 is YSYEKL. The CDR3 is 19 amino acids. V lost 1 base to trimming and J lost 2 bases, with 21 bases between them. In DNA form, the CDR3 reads TGCGCCAGCAGCCAAGGGTTGAGGGACTGGAGATCGGGCAATCAGCCCCAGCATTTT. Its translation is CASSQGLRDWRSGNQPQHF.

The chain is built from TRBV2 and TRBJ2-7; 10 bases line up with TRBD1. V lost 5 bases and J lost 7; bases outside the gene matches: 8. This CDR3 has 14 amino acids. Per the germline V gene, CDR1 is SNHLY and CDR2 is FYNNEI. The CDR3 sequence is CASSQRQGALEQYF. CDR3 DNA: TGTGCCAGCAGTCAGAGACAGGGGGCCCTGGAGCAGTACTTC.

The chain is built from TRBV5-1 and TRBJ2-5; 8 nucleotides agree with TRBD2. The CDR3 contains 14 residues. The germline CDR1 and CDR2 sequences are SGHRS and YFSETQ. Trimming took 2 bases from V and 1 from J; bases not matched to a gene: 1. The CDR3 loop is CASSFSGVQETQYF. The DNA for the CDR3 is TGCGCCAGCAGCTTTAGCGGGGTCCAAGAGACCCAGTACTTC.

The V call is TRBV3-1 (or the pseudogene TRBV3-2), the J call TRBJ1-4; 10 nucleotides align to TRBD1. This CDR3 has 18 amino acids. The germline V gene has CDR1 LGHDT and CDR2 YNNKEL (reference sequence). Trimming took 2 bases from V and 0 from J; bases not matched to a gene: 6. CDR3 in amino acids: CASSQIWGTGATNEKLFF. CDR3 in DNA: TGTGCCAGCAGCCAAATCTGGGGGACAGGGGCAACTAATGAAAAACTGTTTTTT.

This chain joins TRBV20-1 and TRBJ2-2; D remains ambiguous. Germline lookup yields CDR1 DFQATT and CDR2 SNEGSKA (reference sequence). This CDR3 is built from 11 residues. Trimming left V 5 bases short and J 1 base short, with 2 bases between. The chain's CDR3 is CSAQNTGELFF. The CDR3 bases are TGCAGTGCTCAGAACACCGGGGAGCTGTTTTTT.

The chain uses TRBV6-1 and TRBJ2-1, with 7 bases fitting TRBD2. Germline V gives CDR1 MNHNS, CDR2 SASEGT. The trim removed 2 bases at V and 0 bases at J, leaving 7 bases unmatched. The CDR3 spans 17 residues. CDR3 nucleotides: TGTGCCAGCAGTGAAAAAAGCGGGGTACCCTCCTACAATGAGCAGTTCTTC. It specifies CASSEKSGVPSYNEQFF.

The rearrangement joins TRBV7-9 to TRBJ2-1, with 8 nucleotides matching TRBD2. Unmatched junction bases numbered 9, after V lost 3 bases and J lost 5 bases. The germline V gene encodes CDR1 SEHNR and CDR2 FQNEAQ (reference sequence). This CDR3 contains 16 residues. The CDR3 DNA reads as TGTGCCAGCAGCTTTACCGGCGGACTAGCCGACAATGAGCAGTTCTTC. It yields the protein CASSFTGGLADNEQFF.

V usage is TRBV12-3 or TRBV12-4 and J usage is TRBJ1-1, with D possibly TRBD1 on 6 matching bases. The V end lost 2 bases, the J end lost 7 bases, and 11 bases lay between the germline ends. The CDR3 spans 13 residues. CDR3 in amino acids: CASSLRGAGEAFF. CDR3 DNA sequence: TGTGCCAGCAGTTTACGGGGGGCTGGTGAAGCTTTCTTT.

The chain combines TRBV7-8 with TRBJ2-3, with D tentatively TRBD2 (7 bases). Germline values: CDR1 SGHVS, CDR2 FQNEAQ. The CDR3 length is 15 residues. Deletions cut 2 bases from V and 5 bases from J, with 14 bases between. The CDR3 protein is CASSLPGGGEDTQYF. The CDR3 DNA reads TGTGCCAGCAGCTTACCGGGGGGCGGAGAAGATACGCAGTATTTT.

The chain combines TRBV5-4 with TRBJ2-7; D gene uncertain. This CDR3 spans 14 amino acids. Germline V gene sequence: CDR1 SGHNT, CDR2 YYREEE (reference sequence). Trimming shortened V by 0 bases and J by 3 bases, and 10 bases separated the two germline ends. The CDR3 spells CASSLAMSGYEQYF. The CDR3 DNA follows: TGTGCCAGCAGCTTGGCGATGTCAGGCTACGAGCAGTACTTC. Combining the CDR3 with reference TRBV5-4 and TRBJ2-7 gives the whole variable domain ETGVTQSPTHLIKTRGQQVTLRCSSQSGHNTVSWYQQALGQGPQFIFQYYREEENGRGNFPPRFSGLQFPNYSSELNVNALELDDSALYLCASSLAMSGYEQYFGPGTRLTVT.

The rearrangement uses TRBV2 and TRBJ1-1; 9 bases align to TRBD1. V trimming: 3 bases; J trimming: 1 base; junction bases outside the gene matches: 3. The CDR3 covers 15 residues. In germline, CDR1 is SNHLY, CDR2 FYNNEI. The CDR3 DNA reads TGTGCCAGCAGTGATATACAGGGGGCGAACACTGAAGCTTTCTTT. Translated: CASSDIQGANTEAFF.

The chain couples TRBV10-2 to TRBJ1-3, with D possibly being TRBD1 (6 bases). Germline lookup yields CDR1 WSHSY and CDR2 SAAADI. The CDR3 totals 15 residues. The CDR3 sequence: CATGRGEYSGNTIYF. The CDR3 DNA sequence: TGCGCTACTGGGAGGGGGGAATACTCTGGAAACACCATATATTTT.

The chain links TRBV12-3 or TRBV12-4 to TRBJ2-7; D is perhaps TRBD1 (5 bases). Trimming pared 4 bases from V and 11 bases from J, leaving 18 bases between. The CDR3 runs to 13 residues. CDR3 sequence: CASSSQETDPEYF. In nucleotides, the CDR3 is TGTGCCAGCAGTTCTCAAGAGACAGACCCAGAGTACTTC.

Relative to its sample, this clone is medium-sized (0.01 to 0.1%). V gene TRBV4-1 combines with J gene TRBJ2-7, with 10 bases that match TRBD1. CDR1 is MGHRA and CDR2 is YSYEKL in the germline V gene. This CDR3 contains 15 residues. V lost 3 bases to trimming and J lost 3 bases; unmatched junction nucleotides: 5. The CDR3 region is CASSQGQGSGYEQYF. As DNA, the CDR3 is TGCGCCAGCAGCCAGGGACAGGGGTCGGGCTACGAGCAGTACTTC.